Each of the 2 T cell receptor beta chains below was sequenced from the same sample in a study of blood T cell repertoires in COVID-19. This table comes from immunoSEQ multiplex PCR, and its TCRdb copy is limited to in-frame clones, with some not included. The sample has about 46,000 clones, approximately 86% seen once. Sequencing was performed on peripheral blood. The origin of the receptors is a man in his 60s with active or convalescent COVID-19.

V gene TRBV3-1 (or the pseudogene TRBV3-2) combines with J gene TRBJ1-6; 8 bases are shared with TRBD1. V shed 3 bases and J 6 bases; nucleotides not matched to a gene: 1. The CDR3 loop spans 14 amino acids. The germline gives CDR1 LGHDT, CDR2 YNNKEL (reference sequence). CDR3 in amino acids: CASSQDRVNSPLHF. For the CDR3, the DNA is TGTGCCAGCAGCCAGGACAGGGTTAATTCACCCCTCCACTTT.

This chain uses TRBV7-2 with TRBJ2-4, with D perhaps TRBD1 (6 bases). V was cut by 3 bases and J by 10 bases, with 13 bases left in between. CDR3 length equals 13 residues. The V gene's germline CDR1 is SGHTA and CDR2 FQGNSA. In DNA form, the CDR3 reads TGTGCCAGCAGCTTCCGACAGGTCGGGATTCAGTACTTC. Its protein product is CASSFRQVGIQYF.